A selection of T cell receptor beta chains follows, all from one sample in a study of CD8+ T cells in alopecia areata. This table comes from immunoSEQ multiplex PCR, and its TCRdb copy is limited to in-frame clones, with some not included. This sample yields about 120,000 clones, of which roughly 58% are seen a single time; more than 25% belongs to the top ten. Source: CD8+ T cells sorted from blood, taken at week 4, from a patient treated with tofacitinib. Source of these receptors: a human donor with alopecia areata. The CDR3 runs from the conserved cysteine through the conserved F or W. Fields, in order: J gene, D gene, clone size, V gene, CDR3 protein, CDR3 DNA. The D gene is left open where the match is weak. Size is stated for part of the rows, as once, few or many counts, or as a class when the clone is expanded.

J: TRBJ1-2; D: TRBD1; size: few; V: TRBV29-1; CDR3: CSVEGGQGRYGYTF; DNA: TGCAGCGTTGAGGGGGGACAGGGGCGCTATGGCTACACCTTC
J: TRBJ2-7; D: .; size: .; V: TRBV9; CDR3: CASSVGESYEQYF; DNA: TGTGCCAGCAGCGTAGGGGAGTCTTACGAGCAGTACTTC
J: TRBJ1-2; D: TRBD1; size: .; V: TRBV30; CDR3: CAWRGQGPYGYTF; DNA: TGTGCCTGGAGAGGACAGGGGCCCTATGGCTACACCTTC
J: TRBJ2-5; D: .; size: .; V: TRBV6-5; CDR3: CASSSFTGSQETQYF; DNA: TGTGCCAGCAGTTCTTTCACAGGGAGTCAAGAGACCCAGTACTTC
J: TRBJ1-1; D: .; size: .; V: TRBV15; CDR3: CATSDGIGNTEAFF; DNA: TGTGCCACCAGCGATGGGATAGGCAACACTGAAGCTTTCTTT
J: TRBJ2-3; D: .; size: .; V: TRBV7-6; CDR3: CASSTGGWDTQYF; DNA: TGTGCCAGCAGCACTGGGGGCTGGGATACGCAGTATTTT
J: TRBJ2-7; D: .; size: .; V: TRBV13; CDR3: CASSLDAGNSYEQYF; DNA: TGTGCCAGCAGCTTAGATGCTGGGAACTCCTACGAGCAGTACTTC
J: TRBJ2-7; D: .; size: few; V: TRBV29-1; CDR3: CSVDRNSEVRYF; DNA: TGCAGCGTTGACCGTAACAGCGAGGTCAGGTACTTC
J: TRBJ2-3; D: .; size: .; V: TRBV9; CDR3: CASSVGREFADTQYF; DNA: TGTGCCAGCAGCGTAGGGCGAGAGTTCGCAGATACGCAGTATTTT
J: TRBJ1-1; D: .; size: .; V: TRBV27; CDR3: CASSLSSGGEAFF; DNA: TGTGCCAGCAGTTTATCGAGTGGGGGTGAAGCTTTCTTT
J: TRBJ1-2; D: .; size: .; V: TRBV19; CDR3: CASTYRGIYGYTF; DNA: TGTGCCAGTACCTATCGGGGAATCTATGGCTACACCTTC
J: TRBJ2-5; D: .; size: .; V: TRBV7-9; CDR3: CASSPRTEETQYF; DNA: TGTGCCAGCAGCCCCCGGACGGAAGAGACCCAGTACTTC
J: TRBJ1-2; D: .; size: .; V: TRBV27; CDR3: CASGRGNGYTF; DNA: TGTGCCAGCGGAAGGGGAAATGGCTACACCTTC
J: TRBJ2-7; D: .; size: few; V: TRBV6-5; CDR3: CASRGHYYEQYF; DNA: TGTGCCAGCAGAGGACACTACTACGAGCAGTACTTC
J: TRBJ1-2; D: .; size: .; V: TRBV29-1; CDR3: CSVDLEYGYTF; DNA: TGCAGCGTTGACTTGGAATATGGCTACACCTTC
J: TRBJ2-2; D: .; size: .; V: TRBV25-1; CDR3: CASSVSLDTGELFF; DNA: TGTGCCAGCAGTGTCTCTCTTGACACCGGGGAGCTGTTTTTT
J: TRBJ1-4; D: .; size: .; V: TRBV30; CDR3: CAWSVREKLFF; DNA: TGTGCCTGGAGTGTACGGGAAAAACTGTTTTTT
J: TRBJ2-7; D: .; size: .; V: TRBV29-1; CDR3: CSVEDPSYEQYF; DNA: TGCAGCGTTGAAGATCCTAGCTACGAGCAGTACTTC
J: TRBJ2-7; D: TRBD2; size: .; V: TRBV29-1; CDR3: CRQYSIIAGSSYEQYF; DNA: TGCAGGCAGTACTCCATTATAGCGGGGAGCTCCTACGAGCAGTACTTC
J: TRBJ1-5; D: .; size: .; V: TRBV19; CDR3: CASGAGLGNQPQHF; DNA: TGTGCCAGTGGAGCAGGGCTGGGCAATCAGCCCCAGCATTTT
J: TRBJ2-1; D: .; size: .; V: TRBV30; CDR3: CAWSGGDYNEQFF; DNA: TGTGCCTGGAGTGGTGGGGACTACAATGAGCAGTTCTTC
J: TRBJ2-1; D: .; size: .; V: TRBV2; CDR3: CASRGTPNEQFF; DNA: TGTGCCAGCAGGGGGACGCCCAATGAGCAGTTCTTC
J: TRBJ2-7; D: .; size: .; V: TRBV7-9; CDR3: CASSPGIFYEQYF; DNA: TGTGCCAGCAGCCCCGGGATCTTCTACGAGCAGTACTTC
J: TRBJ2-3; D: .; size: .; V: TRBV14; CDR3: CASSQDLGGEPTDTQYF; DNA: TGTGCCAGCAGCCAAGATCTTGGCGGGGAGCCCACAGATACGCAGTATTTT
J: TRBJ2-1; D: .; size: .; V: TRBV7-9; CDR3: CASSYPLAGLSNEQFF; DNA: TGTGCCAGCAGCTACCCTCTAGCTGGCCTTTCCAATGAGCAGTTCTTC
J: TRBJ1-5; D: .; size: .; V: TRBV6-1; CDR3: CASSDLAWGSNEPQHF; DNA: TGTGCCAGCAGTGACCTTGCGTGGGGGTCCAATGAGCCCCAGCATTTT
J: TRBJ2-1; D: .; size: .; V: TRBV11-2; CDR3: CASRSTGFSYNEQFF; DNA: TGTGCCAGCAGATCTACAGGTTTCTCCTACAATGAGCAGTTCTTC
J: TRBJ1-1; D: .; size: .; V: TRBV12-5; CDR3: CASGSGAYTEAFF; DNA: TGTGCTAGTGGTAGCGGGGCTTACACTGAAGCTTTCTTT
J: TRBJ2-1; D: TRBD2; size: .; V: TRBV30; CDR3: CAWGGGTEQFF; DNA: TGTGCCTGGGGCGGGGGGACGGAGCAGTTCTTC
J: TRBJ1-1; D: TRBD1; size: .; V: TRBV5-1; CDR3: CASSFRGGGTEAFF; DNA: TGCGCCAGCAGCTTCAGGGGGGGTGGCACTGAAGCTTTCTTT
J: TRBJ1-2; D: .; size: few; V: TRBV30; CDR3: CAWSEGGPRDGYTF; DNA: TGTGCCTGGAGCGAAGGGGGACCTAGGGATGGCTACACCTTC
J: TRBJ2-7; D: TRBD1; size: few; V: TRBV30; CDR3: CAWKNRGEYEQYF; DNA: TGTGCCTGGAAAAACAGGGGGGAATACGAGCAGTACTTC
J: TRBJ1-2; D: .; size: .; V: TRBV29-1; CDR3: CSVDYRESQATNYGYTF; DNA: TGCAGCGTTGATTACAGGGAAAGTCAGGCCACCAACTATGGCTACACCTTC